This T cell receptor (beta chain) was observed in a study of cytomegalovirus exposure and HLA in healthy donors. The PCR used 60 Vbeta and 13 Jbeta primers. TCRdb keeps only in-frame clones here, not all; method: immunoSEQ multiplex PCR. This sample's clone table lists fewer than 150,000 clones. The CDR3 contains 13 residues. V was clipped by 10 bases and J by 8 bases; unmatched bases: 6. Germline V gene sequence: CDR1 LNHDA, CDR2 SQIVND (reference sequence). Sequenced material: PBMCs. The TCR originated in a woman in her fifties or sixties in good health and CMV-seronegative. This chain uses TRBV19 with TRBJ1-4, with 11 bases identical to TRBD1. The CDR3, as DNA: TGTGCCACCTTGGACAGGGGGCAGGAAAAACTGTTTTTT. It is translated as CATLDRGQEKLFF. Combining the CDR3 with reference TRBV19 and TRBJ1-4 gives the whole variable domain DGGITQSPKYLFRKEGQNVTLSCEQNLNHDAMYWYRQDPGQGLRLIYYSQIVNDFQKGDIAEGYSVSREKKESFPLTVTSAQKNPTAFYLCATLDRGQEKLFFGSGTQLSVL.